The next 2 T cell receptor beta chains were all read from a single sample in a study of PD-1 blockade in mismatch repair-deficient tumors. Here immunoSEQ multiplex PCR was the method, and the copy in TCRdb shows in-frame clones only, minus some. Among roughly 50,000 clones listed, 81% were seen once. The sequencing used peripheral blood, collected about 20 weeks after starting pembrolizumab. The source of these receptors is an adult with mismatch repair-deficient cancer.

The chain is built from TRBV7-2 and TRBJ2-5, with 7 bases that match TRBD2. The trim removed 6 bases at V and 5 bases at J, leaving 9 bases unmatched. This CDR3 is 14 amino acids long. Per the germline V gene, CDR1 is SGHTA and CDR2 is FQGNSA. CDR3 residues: CASSLPGGAETQYF. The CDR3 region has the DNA TGTGCCAGCAGTCTCCCGGGGGGAGCGGAGACCCAGTACTTC.

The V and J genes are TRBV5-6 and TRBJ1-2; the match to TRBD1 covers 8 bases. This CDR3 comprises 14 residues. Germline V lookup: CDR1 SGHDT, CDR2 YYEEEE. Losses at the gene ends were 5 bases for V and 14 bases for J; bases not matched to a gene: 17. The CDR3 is CASSHGTSGGARTF. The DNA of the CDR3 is TGTGCCAGCAGTCACGGCACGTCAGGGGGCGCGAGGACCTTC. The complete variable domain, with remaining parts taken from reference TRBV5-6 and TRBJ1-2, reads DAGVTQSPTHLIKTRGQQVTLRCSPKSGHDTVSWYQQALGQGPQFIFQYYEEEERQRGNFPDRFSGHQFPNYSSELNVNALLLGDSALYLCASSHGTSGGARTFGSGTRLTVV.